Following are 18 T cell receptor beta chains from one sample sequenced in a study of cytomegalovirus exposure and HLA in healthy donors. PCR primers comprised 60 Vbeta and 13 Jbeta primers. Measured with immunoSEQ multiplex PCR; TCRdb has only the in-frame clones, and not every one. The table has roughly 170,000 clones, less than 85% seen once; the top ten hold 4.8%. Material: PBMCs. The receptor source for this set is a man in his late teens or twenties in good health and CMV-seronegative.

The chain uses TRBV9 and TRBJ2-2, with D unclear. Germline V CDR1 and CDR2: SGDLS, YYNGEE. V shed 4 bases and J shed 2 bases, with 3 bases lying between them. The CDR3 contains 12 residues. The CDR3 DNA follows: TGTGCCAGCAGCACAAACACCGGGGAGCTGTTTTTT. This gives the protein CASSTNTGELFF.

V is TRBV6-6 and J is TRBJ1-2; the match to TRBD1 covers 7 bases. V lost 5 bases and J lost 4; bases outside the gene matches: 7. CDR3 length equals 14 residues. Germline assignment: CDR1 MNHNY and CDR2 SVGAGI (reference sequence). CDR3 residues: CASSPQTGPYGYTF. The DNA of the CDR3 is TGTGCCAGCAGTCCGCAGACAGGGCCCTATGGCTACACCTTC.

The genes are TRBV13 and TRBJ1-2; 9 bases map to TRBD1. Germline-derived CDR1 and CDR2 are PRHDT and FYEKMQ (reference sequence). The CDR3 loop spans 17 amino acids. The V segment lost 5 bases and the J segment 0 bases; nucleotides outside the gene matches: 10. The CDR3 nucleotides are TGTGCCAGCAGCGGGAAAGGGACAGGGCTTTCTAACTATGGCTACACCTTC. Its protein product is CASSGKGTGLSNYGYTF.

This clone has only one observation. The V gene is TRBV6-6, the J gene TRBJ1-5; no clear D. The CDR3 sequence is 15 residues long. The germline V and J ends were trimmed by 4 bases and 4 bases, with 14 bases remaining between them. The germline V gene encodes CDR1 MNHNY and CDR2 SVGAGI (reference sequence). CDR3 in amino acids: CASSSWAQKNQPQHF. The CDR3 DNA reads as TGTGCCAGCAGTTCTTGGGCCCAAAAAAATCAGCCCCAGCATTTT.

This clone was picked up one time. CDR3 sequence (DNA): TGTGCCAGCAGCTTCTGGAGCGGCTACAATGAGCAGTTCTTC. Protein sequence: CASSFWSGYNEQFF. The chain has TRBV13 and TRBJ2-1, with D perhaps TRBD2 (5 bases). This CDR3 has 14 amino acids. The germline CDR1 and CDR2 sequences are PRHDT and FYEKMQ (reference sequence). Trimming shortened V by 3 bases and J by 3 bases, and 9 bases separated the two germline ends. The variable domain in full, completed from reference TRBV13 and TRBJ2-1, reads AAGVIQSPRHLIKEKRETATLKCYPIPRHDTVYWYQQGPGQDPQFLISFYEKMQSDKGSIPDRFSAQQFSDYHSELNMSSLELGDSALYFCASSFWSGYNEQFFGPGTRLTVL.

The CDR3 loop is CASSERHLEKLFF. The CDR3 DNA reads TGTGCCAGCAGTGAACGACACCTCGAAAAACTGTTTTTT. This chain uses TRBV25-1 with TRBJ1-4, with D uncertain. Germline CDR1 is MGHDK and CDR2 is SYGVNS. The CDR3 extends over 13 amino acids. V lost 2 bases and J 8 bases, leaving 9 bases between the germline ends.

J is TRBJ2-3 and V is TRBV4-1, with a tentative D call TRBD2 (6 bases). V dropped 0 bases and J dropped 1 base, with 8 bases sitting between them. The CDR3 totals 15 residues. The V gene's germline CDR1 is MGHRA and CDR2 YSYEKL. The CDR3 sequence is CASSQELAGTDTQYF. The CDR3 nucleotides read TGCGCCAGCAGCCAAGAACTAGCAGGCACAGATACGCAGTATTTT.

The rearrangement joins TRBV18 to TRBJ1-4; a possible D gene is TRBD1 (6 bases). The CDR3 is made up of 15 amino acids. V shed 4 bases and J shed 4 bases, with 13 bases lying between them. The germline gives CDR1 KGHSH, CDR2 LQKENI. CDR3 DNA sequence: TGTGCCAGCTCACTATCGGGACAACTTAATGAAAAACTGTTTTTT. It is translated as CASSLSGQLNEKLFF.

This clone was seen just once. The rearrangement joins TRBV7-2 to TRBJ1-2; the match to TRBD1 covers 9 bases. Germline V gene data show CDR1 as SGHTA and CDR2 as FQGNSA. The J segment lost 7 bases and the V segment lost 5 bases, leaving 11 bases of the junction unmatched. The CDR3 has 15 amino acids. CDR3 protein: CASSPPGQGRAGYTF. In DNA, the CDR3 is TGTGCCAGCAGCCCTCCGGGACAGGGTAGGGCTGGCTACACCTTC.

The rearrangement uses TRBV4-1 and TRBJ2-7, with D perhaps TRBD1 (6 bases). This CDR3 spans 15 amino acids. Germline V CDR1 and CDR2: MGHRA, YSYEKL. The V end lost 4 bases, the J end lost 0 bases, and 13 bases lay between the germline ends. This CDR3 is CASSLSTGSSYEQYF. The CDR3, as DNA: TGCGCCAGCAGCCTCTCTACAGGGAGCTCCTACGAGCAGTACTTC.

This sequence joins TRBV11-3 and TRBJ2-1; D might be TRBD1 (6 bases). This CDR3 is 13 amino acids long. Trimming took off 7 bases at V and 7 bases at J, with 14 bases between the two ends. Germline V gene sequence: CDR1 SGHNT, CDR2 YENEEA. CDR3 DNA sequence: TGTGCCAGCAAGGGAAAACAGGGTAATGAGCAGTTCTTC. This sequence encodes CASKGKQGNEQFF.

The chain employs TRBV18 and TRBJ1-6; 8 bases fit TRBD1. The length of the CDR3 is 18 residues. Germline V gene sequence: CDR1 KGHSH, CDR2 LQKENI. V lost 3 bases, J lost 3 bases, and 10 bases stayed unmatched. The CDR3 bases are TGTGCCAGCTCACCGATCCAGGGGGCTAATCACTATAATTCACCCCTCCACTTT. As protein: CASSPIQGANHYNSPLHF.

This chain uses TRBV7-2 with TRBJ2-5, with D possibly TRBD2 on 5 matching bases. V lost 4 bases and J lost 6, with 9 bases in between. The length of the CDR3 is 12 residues. Germline-derived CDR1 and CDR2 are SGHTA and FQGNSA. CDR3 in amino acids: CASSYRGKTQYF. The CDR3 coding sequence is TGTGCCAGCAGCTATAGAGGGAAGACCCAGTACTTC.

The chain combines TRBV18 with TRBJ2-7, with TRBD2 matching 12 bases. The CDR3 spans 16 residues. Germline assignment: CDR1 KGHSH and CDR2 LQKENI. V was clipped by 4 bases and J by 2 bases; unmatched bases: 6. The CDR3 region is CASSLGTSGPPYEQYF. CDR3 DNA: TGTGCCAGCTCACTTGGGACTAGCGGGCCACCCTACGAGCAGTACTTC.

The chain is built from TRBV15 and TRBJ1-1, with a weak D call TRBD1 (5 bases). The CDR3 contains 14 residues. Per germline, CDR1 LNHNV and CDR2 YYDKDF (reference sequence). Trimming left V 4 bases short and J 1 base short, with 10 bases between. CDR3 DNA sequence: TGTGCCACCAGCATACAGGTCGGGAACACTGAAGCTTTCTTT. Translation: CATSIQVGNTEAFF.

This clone was detected only a few times. This chain links TRBV19 with TRBJ2-1; unclear D gene. V was pared by 6 bases and J by 3 bases, with 15 bases between. Germline CDR1 is LNHDA and CDR2 is SQIVND (reference sequence). The CDR3 runs to 15 residues. The CDR3 DNA follows: TGTGCCAGTAGCGAGTCAGGAACCTTCTACAATGAGCAGTTCTTC. This gives the protein CASSESGTFYNEQFF. Variable domain in full (rest from reference TRBV19 and TRBJ2-1): DGGITQSPKYLFRKEGQNVTLSCEQNLNHDAMYWYRQDPGQGLRLIYYSQIVNDFQKGDIAEGYSVSREKKESFPLTVTSAQKNPTAFYLCASSESGTFYNEQFFGPGTRLTVL.

V is TRBV7-9 and J is TRBJ2-3, with 9 bases fitting TRBD2. The J segment lost 3 bases and the V segment lost 2 bases, leaving 9 bases of the junction unmatched. The CDR3 contains 17 residues. CDR1 is SEHNR, CDR2 FQNEAQ, per germline (reference sequence). The CDR3 DNA follows: TGTGCCAGCAGCTTATGGGCGGGGGGGCCTATAACAGATACGCAGTATTTT. It codes for CASSLWAGGPITDTQYF.

A word on this clone: Other DNA sequences in this sample translate to the same CDR3. The chain is built from TRBV5-1 and TRBJ1-1; D not certain. The CDR3 loop spans 14 amino acids. Germline CDR1 SGHRS, CDR2 YFSETQ. V was cut by 0 bases and J by 0 bases, with 6 bases left in between. CDR3 DNA: TGCGCCAGCAGCTTGGGAGGGATGAACACTGAAGCTTTCTTT. It is translated as CASSLGGMNTEAFF.